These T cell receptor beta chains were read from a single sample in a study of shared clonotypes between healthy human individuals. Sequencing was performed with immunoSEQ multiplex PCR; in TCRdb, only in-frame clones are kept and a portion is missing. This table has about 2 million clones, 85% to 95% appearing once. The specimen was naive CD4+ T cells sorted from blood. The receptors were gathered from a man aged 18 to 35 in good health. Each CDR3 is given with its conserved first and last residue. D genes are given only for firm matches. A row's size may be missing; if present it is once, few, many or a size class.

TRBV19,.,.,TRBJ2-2,CASSASDRNTGELFF,TGTGCCAGTAGTGCCTCGGACAGAAACACCGGGGAGCTGTTTTTT
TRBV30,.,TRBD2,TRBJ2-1,CASTSGGASNEQFF,TGTGCCTCCACTAGCGGGGGGGCGTCTAATGAGCAGTTCTTC
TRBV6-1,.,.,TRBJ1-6,CASSLSGETNSPLHF,TGTGCCAGCAGCCTCTCAGGGGAGACTAATTCACCCCTCCACTTT
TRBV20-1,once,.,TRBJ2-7,CSSQGIYEQYF,TGCAGCTCGCAGGGGATCTACGAGCAGTACTTC
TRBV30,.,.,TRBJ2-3,CAWGADRSTDTQYF,TGTGCCTGGGGGGCGGACCGAAGCACAGATACGCAGTATTTT
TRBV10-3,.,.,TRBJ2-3,CASRGLVNTDTQYF,TGTGCCTCCAGAGGTCTAGTGAACACAGATACGCAGTATTTT
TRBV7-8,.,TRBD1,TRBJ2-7,CASSRMTGGEQYF,TGTGCCAGCAGCCGTATGACAGGGGGGGAGCAGTACTTC
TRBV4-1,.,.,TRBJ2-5,CASSQDGELFQETQYF,TGCGCCAGCAGCCAAGATGGCGAACTATTTCAAGAGACCCAGTACTTC
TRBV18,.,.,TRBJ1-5,CASSPQGNQPQHF,TGTGCCAGCTCACCTCAGGGGAATCAGCCCCAGCATTTT
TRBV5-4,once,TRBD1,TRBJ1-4,CASSFGPGTGVEKLFF,TGTGCCAGCAGCTTCGGACCCGGGACAGGGGTCGAAAAACTGTTTTTT
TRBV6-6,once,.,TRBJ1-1,CASSSGTQAFF,TGTGCCAGCAGTTCCGGGACCCAAGCTTTCTTT
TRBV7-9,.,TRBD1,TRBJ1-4,CASSLRTGTTEEEKLFF,TGTGCCAGCAGCTTACGGACAGGGACCACGGAGGAGGAAAAACTGTTTTTT
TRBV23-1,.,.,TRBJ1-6,CASSQPPKRGNSPLHF,TGCGCCAGCAGTCAACCACCAAAGCGTGGTAATTCACCCCTCCACTTT
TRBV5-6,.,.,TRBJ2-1,CASTLRGRDNEQFF,TGTGCCAGCACCCTTAGGGGCAGGGACAATGAGCAGTTCTTC